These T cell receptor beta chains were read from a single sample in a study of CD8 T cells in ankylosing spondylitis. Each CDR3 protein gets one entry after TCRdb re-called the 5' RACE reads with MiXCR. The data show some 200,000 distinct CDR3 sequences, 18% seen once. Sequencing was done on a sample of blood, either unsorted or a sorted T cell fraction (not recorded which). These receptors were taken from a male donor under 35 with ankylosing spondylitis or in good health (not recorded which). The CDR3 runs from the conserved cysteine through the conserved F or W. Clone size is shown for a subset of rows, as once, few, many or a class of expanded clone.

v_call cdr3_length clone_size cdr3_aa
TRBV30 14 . CAWRGLADTDTQYF
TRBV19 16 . CASSIDATGLGYEQYF
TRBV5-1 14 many CASSLPSGLDTQYF
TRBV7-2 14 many CASSLGLARLEQYF
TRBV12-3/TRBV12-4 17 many CASSLGIGGPMQETQYF
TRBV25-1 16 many CASSESLRPRPDTQYF
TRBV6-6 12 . CASSFGADGYTF
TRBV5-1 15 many CASSPQDSSGNTIYF
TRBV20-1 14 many CSARDERGGQPQHF
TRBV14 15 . CASSQTGLVRNEQFF
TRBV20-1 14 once CSAVSMGSRFTQYF
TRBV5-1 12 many CASSFPGDTQYF
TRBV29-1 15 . CSATQTGVHYNEQFF
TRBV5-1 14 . CASRSTSGKDTQYF
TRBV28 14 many CASSAQTSAETQYF
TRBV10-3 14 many CAISESGASYEQYF
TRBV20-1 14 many CSARAVAGTYEQYF
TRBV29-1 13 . CSVVGSSYNEQFF
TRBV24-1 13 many CATSDPLYNEQFF
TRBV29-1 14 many CSVTGTGRTYEQYF
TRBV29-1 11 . CSVVTYNEQFF
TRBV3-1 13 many CASSKDADYGYTF
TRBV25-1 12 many CASSDWLYEQYF
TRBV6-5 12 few CASSDLYNEQFF
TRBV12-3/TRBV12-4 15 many CASSRRGAGEDEQYF
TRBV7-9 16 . CASSLARTTGSDEQFF
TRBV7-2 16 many CASSLWGTGVTDTQYF
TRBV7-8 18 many CASSEGIMGLPFTDTQYF
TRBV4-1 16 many CASSHVQGGYEETQYF
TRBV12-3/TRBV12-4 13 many CASSFAGKDTQYF
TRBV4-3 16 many CASSQSRGQGGNEQFF
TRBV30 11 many CAWSRVNEQFF
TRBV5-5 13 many CASSYTGGGEAFF
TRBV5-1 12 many CASGGHSGEQYF
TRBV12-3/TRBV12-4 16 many CASSLRLTGSYNEQFF
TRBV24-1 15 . CATSPGTGFGETQYF
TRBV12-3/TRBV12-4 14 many CASSLSLARYEQYF
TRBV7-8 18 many CASSLDVRYNLGSYEQYF
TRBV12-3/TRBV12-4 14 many CASSFGQATDTQYF
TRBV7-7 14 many CASSSQPGARELFF
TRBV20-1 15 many CSARSSRTRTDTQYF
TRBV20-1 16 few CSARDRVRESTDTQYF
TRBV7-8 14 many CASSFSASNEKLFF
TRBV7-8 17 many CASSLFGGGDWGTEAFF
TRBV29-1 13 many CSVKPTRNNEQFF
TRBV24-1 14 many CATSDPRRLDTQYF
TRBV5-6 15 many CASSFGVRGRPEAFF
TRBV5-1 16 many CASSPSQTQQAYGYTF
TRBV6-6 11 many CASRGGWEQYF
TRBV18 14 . CASSPAGLTDTQYF
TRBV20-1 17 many CSARDRLAPANTGELFF
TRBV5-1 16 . CASSLLGTGLPDTQYF
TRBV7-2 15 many CASSSDRTPAREQYF
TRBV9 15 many CASSAQGFLNQPQHF